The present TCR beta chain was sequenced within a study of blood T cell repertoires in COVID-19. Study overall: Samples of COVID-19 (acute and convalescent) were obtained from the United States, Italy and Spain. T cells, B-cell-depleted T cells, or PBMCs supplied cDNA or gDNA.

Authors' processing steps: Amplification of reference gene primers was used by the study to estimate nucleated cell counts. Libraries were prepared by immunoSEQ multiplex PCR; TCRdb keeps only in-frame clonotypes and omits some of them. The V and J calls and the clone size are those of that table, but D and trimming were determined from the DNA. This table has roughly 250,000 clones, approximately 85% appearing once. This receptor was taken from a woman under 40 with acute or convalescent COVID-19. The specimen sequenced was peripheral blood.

The CDR3 spells CASKTEAAYNEQFF. CDR3 coding DNA: TGCGCCAGCAAGACGGAGGCGGCCTACAATGAGCAGTTCTTC. The chain uses TRBV5-1 and TRBJ2-1, with D tentatively TRBD2 (5 bases). CDR1 is SGHRS, CDR2 YFSETQ, per germline. Trimming removed 6 bases from V and 2 bases from J, with 12 bases in between. This CDR3 comprises 14 residues.